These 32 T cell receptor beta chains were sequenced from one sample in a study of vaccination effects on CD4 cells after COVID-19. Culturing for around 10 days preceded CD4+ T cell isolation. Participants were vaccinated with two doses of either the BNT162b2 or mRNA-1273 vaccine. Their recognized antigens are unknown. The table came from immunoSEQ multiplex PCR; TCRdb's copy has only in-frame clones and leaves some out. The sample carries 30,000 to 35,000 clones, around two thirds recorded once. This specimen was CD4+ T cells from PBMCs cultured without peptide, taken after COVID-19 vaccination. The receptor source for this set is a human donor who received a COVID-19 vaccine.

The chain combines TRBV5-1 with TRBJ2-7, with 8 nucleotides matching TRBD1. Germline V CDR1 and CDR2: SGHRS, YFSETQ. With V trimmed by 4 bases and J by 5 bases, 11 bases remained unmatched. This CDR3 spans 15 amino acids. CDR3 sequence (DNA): TGCGCCAGCAGCGGACAGGGCGTTAAGAGGGACGAGCAGTACTTC. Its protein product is CASSGQGVKRDEQYF.

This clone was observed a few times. The CDR3 reads CAISEREGSGELFF. DNA for the CDR3: TGTGCCATCAGTGAGCGGGAGGGTAGCGGGGAGCTGTTTTTT. The chain uses TRBV10-3 and TRBJ2-2; the match to TRBD2 covers 8 bases. The CDR3 is 14 amino acids. CDR1 and CDR2 (germline): ENHRY, SYGVKD. V lost 2 bases and J lost 7; bases outside the gene matches: 3.

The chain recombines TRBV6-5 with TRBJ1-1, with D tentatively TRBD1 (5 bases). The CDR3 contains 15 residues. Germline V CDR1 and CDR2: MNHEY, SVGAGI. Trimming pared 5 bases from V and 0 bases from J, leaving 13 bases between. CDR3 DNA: TGTGCCAGCAGTACCGGACAACAGATGAACACTGAAGCTTTCTTT. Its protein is CASSTGQQMNTEAFF.

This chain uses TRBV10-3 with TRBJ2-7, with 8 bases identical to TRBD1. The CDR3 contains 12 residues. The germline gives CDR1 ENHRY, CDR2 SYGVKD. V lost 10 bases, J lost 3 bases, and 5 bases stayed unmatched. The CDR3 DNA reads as TGTGCCAGCTCCGGGACAGGCTACGAGCAGTACTTC. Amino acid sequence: CASSGTGYEQYF.

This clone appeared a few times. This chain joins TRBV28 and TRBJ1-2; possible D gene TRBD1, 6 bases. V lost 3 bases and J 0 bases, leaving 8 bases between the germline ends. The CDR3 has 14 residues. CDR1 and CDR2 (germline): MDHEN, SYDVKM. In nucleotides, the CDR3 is TGTGCCAGCAGTTTGGGGACAACTAACTATGGCTACACCTTC. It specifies CASSLGTTNYGYTF.

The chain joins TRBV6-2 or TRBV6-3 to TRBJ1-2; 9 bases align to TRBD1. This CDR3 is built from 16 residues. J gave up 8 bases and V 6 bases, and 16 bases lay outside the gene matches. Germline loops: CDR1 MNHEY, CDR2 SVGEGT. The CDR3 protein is CASSPLGTGLKGGYTF. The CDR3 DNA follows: TGTGCCAGCAGCCCTCTGGGGACAGGGCTTAAAGGGGGCTACACCTTC.

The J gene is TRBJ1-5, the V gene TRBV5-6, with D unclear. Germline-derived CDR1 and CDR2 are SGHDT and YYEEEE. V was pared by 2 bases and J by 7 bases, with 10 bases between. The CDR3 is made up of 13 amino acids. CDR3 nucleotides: TGTGCCAGCAGCTTCAGACTGGGCCAGCCCCAGCATTTT. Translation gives CASSFRLGQPQHF. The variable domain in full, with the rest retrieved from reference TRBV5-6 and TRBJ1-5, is DAGVTQSPTHLIKTRGQQVTLRCSPKSGHDTVSWYQQALGQGPQFIFQYYEEEERQRGNFPDRFSGHQFPNYSSELNVNALLLGDSALYLCASSFRLGQPQHFGDGTRLSIL.

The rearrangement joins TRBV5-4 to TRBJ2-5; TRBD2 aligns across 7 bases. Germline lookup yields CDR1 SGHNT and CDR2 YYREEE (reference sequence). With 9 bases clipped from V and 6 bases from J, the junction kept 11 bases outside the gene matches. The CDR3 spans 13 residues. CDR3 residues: CAITGGATKTQYF. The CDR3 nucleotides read TGTGCCATCACGGGGGGAGCCACGAAGACCCAGTACTTC.

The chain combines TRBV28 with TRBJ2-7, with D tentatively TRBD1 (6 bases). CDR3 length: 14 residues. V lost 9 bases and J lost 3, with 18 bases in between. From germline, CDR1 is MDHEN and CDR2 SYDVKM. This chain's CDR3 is CARPSRDTYYEQYF. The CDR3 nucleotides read TGTGCCAGACCCAGCCGGGACACCTACTACGAGCAGTACTTC.

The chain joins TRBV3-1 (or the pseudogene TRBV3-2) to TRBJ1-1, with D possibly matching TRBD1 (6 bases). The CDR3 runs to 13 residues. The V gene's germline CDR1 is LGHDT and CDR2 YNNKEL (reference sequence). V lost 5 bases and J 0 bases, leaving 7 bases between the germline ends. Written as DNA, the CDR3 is TGTGCCAGCAGCGGACAGATGAACACTGAAGCTTTCTTT. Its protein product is CASSGQMNTEAFF.

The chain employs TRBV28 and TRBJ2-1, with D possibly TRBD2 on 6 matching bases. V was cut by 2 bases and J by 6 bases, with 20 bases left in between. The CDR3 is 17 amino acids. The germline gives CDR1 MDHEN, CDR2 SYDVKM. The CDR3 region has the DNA TGTGCCAGCAGTTTACCCCGTGGAGGGGCCGGAGGCAATGAGCAGTTCTTC. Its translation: CASSLPRGGAGGNEQFF.

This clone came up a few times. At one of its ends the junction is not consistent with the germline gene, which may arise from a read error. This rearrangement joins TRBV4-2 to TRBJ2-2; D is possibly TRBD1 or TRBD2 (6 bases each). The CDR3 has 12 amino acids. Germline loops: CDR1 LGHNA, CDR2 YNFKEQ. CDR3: CASSQEGGGLFF. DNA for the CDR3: TGTGCCAGCAGCCAAGAAGGAGGGGGGCTGTTTTTT.

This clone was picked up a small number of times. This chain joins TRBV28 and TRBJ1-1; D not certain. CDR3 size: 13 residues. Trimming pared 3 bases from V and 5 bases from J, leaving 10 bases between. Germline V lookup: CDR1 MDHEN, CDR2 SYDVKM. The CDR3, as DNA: TGTGCCAGCAGTTTGAGTGGTCGGACTGAAGCTTTCTTT. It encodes CASSLSGRTEAFF.

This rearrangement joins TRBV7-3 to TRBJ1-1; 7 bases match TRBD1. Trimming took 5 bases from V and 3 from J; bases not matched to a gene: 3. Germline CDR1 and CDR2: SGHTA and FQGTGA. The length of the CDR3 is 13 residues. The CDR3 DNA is TGTGCCAGCAGCACCGACAGGGACACTGAAGCTTTCTTT. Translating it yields CASSTDRDTEAFF.

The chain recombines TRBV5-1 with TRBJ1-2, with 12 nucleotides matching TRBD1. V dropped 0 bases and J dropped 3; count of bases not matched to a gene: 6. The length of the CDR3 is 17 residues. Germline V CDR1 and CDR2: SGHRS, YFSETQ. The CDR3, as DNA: TGCGCCAGCAGCTTGGAAGGGACAGGGGGCTCGGACTATGGCTACACCTTC. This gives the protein CASSLEGTGGSDYGYTF.

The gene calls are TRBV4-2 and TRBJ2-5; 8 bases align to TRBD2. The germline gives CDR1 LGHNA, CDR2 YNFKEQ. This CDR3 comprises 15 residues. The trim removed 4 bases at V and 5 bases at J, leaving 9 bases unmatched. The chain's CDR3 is CASSLSQAGAETQYF. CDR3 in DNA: TGTGCCAGCAGCCTTTCCCAAGCGGGAGCGGAGACCCAGTACTTC.

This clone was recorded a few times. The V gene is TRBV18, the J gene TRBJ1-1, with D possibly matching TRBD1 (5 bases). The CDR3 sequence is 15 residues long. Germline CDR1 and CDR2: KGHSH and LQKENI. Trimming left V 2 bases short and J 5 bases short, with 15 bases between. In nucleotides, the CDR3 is TGTGCCAGCTCACCAAAAGGACACCTGAGGACTGAAGCTTTCTTT. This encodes CASSPKGHLRTEAFF. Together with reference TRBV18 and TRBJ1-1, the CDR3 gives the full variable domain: NAGVMQNPRHLVRRRGQEARLRCSPMKGHSHVYWYRQLPEEGLKFMVYLQKENIIDESGMPKERFSAEFPKEGPSILRIQQVVRGDSAAYFCASSPKGHLRTEAFFGQGTRLTVV.

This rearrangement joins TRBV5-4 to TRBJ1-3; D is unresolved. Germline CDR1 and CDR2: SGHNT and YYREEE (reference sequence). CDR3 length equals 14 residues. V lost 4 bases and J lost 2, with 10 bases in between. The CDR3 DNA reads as TGTGCCAGCAGCCCGGCCCACCCTGGAAACACCATATATTTT. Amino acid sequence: CASSPAHPGNTIYF.

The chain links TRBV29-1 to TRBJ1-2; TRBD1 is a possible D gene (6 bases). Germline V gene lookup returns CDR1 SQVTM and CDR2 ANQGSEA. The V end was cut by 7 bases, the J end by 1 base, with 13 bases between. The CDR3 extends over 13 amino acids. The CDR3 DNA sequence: TGCAGCGCCACAGGAGGGGGTAACTATGGCTACACCTTC. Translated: CSATGGGNYGYTF.

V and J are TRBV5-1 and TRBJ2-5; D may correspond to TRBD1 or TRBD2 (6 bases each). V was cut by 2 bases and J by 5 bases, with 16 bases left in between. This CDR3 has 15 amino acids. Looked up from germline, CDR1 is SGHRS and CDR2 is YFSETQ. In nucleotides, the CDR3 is TGCGCCAGCAGCTTCAGGGGCGGGGCAGGCGAGACCCAGTACTTC. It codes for CASSFRGGAGETQYF.

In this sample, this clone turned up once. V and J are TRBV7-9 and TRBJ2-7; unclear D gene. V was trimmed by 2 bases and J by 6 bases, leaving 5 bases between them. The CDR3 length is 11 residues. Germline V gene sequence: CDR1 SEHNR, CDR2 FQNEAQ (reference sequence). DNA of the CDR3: TGTGCCAGCAGCTTACAGGCCGAGCAGTACTTC. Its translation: CASSLQAEQYF. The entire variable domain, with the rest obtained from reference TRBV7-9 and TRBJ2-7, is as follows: DTGVSQNPRHKITKRGQNVTFRCDPISEHNRLYWYRQTLGQGPEFLTYFQNEAQLEKSRLLSDRFSAERPKGSFSTLEIQRTEQGDSAMYLCASSLQAEQYFGPGTRLTVT.

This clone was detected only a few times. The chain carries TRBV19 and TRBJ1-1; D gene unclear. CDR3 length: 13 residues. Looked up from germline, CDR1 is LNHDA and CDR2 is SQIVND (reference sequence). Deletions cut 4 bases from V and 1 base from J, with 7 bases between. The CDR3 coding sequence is TGTGCCAGTAGTAAGGCTGGGAACACTGAAGCTTTCTTT. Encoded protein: CASSKAGNTEAFF.

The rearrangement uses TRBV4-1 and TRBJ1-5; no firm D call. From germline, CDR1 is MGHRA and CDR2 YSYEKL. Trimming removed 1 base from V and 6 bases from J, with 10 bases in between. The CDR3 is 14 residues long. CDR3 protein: CASSQVYGSQPQHF. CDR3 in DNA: TGCGCCAGCAGCCAAGTTTATGGATCTCAGCCCCAGCATTTT.

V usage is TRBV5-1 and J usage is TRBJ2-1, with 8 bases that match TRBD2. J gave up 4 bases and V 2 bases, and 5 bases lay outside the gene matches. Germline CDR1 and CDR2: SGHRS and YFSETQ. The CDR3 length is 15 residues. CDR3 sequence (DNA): TGCGCCAGCAGCTTTACACTAGCGGCTTACAATGAGCAGTTCTTC. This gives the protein CASSFTLAAYNEQFF.

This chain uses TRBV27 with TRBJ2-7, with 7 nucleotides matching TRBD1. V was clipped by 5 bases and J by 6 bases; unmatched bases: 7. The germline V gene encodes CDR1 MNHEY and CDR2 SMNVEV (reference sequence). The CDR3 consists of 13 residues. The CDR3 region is CASSDRVGREQYF. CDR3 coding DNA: TGTGCCAGCAGTGACAGGGTGGGTCGCGAGCAGTACTTC.

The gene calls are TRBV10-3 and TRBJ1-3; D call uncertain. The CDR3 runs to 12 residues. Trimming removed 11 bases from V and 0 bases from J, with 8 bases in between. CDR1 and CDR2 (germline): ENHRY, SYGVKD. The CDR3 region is CASQSSGNTIYF. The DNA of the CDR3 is TGTGCCTCCCAGAGCTCTGGAAACACCATATATTTT.

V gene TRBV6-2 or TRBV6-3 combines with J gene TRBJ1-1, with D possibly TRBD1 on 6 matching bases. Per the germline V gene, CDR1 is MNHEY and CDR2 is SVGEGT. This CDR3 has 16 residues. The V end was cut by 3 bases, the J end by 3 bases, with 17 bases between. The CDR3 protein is CASSYYVGGPDTEAFF. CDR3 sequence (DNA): TGTGCCAGCAGTTATTATGTAGGGGGGCCGGACACTGAAGCTTTCTTT.

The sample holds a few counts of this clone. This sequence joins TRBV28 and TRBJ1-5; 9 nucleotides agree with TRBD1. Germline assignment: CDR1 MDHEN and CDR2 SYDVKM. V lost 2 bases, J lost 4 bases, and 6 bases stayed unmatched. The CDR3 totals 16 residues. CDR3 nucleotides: TGTGCCAGCAGTTTAATTGCCGGGACAGGGAATCAGCCCCAGCATTTT. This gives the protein CASSLIAGTGNQPQHF.

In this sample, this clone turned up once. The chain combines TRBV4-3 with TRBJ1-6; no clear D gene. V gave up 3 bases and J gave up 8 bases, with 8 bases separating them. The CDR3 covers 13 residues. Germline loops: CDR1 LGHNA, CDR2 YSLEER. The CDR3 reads CASSQGFDSPLHF. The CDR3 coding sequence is TGCGCCAGCAGCCAGGGATTTGATTCACCCCTCCACTTT.

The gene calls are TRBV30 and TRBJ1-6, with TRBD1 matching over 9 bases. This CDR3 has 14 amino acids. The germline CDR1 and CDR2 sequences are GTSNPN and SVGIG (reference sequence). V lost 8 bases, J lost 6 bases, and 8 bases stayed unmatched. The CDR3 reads CAGRDRAGNSPLHF. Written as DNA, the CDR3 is TGTGCCGGAAGGGACAGGGCGGGTAATTCACCCCTCCACTTT. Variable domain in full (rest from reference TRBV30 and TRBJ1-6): SQTIHQWPATLVQPVGSPLSLECTVEGTSNPNLYWYRQAAGRGLQLLFYSVGIGQISSEVPQNLSASRPQDRQFILSSKKLLLSDSGFYLCAGRDRAGNSPLHFGNGTRLTVT.

The DNA for the CDR3 is TGCGCCAGCAGCCCGACAGGGACTGAAAAACTGTTTTTT. Its protein product is CASSPTGTEKLFF. The chain couples TRBV5-1 to TRBJ1-4, with 7 positions matching TRBD1. J gave up 7 bases and V 4 bases, and 4 bases lay outside the gene matches. Germline V gene lookup returns CDR1 SGHRS and CDR2 YFSETQ. There are 13 residues in the CDR3. Looking up the rest from reference TRBV5-1 and TRBJ1-4 gives the full variable domain: KAGVTQTPRYLIKTRGQQVTLSCSPISGHRSVSWYQQTPGQGLQFLFEYFSETQRNKGNFPGRFSGRQFSNSRSEMNVSTLELGDSALYLCASSPTGTEKLFFGSGTQLSVL.

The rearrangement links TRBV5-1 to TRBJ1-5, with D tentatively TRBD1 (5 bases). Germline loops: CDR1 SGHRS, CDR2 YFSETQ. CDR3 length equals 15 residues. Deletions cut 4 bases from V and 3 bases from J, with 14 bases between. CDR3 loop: CASSPRPGANQPQHF. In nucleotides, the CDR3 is TGCGCCAGCAGCCCACGGCCCGGGGCCAATCAGCCCCAGCATTTT. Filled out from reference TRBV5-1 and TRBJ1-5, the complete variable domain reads KAGVTQTPRYLIKTRGQQVTLSCSPISGHRSVSWYQQTPGQGLQFLFEYFSETQRNKGNFPGRFSGRQFSNSRSEMNVSTLELGDSALYLCASSPRPGANQPQHFGDGTRLSIL.